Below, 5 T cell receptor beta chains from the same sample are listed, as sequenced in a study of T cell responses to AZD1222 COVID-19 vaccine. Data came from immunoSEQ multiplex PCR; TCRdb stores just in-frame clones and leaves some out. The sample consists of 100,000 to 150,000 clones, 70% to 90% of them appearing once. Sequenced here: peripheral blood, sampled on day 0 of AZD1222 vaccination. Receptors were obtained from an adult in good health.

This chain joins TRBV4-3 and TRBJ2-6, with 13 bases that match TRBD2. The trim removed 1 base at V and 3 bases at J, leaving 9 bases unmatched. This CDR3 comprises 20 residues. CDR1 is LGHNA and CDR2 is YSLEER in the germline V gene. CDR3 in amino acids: CASSQAPPGLAGVGANVLTF. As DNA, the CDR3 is TGCGCCAGCAGCCAAGCGCCGCCTGGACTAGCGGGAGTTGGGGCCAACGTCCTGACTTTC.

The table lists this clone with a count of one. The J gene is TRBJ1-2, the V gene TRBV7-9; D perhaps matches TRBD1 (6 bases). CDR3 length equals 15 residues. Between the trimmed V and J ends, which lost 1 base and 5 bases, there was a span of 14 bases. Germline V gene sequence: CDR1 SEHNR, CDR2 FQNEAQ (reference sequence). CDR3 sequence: CASSLEGTRGYGYTF. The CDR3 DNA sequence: TGTGCCAGCAGCTTAGAAGGGACCAGGGGATATGGCTACACCTTC.

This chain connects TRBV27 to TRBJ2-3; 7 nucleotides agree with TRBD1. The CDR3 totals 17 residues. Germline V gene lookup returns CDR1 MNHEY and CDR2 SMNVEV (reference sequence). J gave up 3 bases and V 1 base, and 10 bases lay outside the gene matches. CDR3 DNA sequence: TGTGCCAGCAGTTTATTTATGGGACAGCAGATTACAGATACGCAGTATTTT. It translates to CASSLFMGQQITDTQYF.

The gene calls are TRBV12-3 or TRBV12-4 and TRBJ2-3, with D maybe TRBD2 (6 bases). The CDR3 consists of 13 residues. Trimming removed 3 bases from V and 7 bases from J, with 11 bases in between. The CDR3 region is CASSFGTEYTQYF. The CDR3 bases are TGTGCCAGCAGTTTTGGGACTGAATATACGCAGTATTTT.

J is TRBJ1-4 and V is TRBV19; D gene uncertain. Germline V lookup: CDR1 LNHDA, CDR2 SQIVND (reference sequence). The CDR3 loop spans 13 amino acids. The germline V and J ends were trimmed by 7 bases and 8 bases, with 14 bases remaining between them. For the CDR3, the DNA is TGTGCCAGTAAATCCGACAATCGAGAAAAACTGTTTTTT. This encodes CASKSDNREKLFF.